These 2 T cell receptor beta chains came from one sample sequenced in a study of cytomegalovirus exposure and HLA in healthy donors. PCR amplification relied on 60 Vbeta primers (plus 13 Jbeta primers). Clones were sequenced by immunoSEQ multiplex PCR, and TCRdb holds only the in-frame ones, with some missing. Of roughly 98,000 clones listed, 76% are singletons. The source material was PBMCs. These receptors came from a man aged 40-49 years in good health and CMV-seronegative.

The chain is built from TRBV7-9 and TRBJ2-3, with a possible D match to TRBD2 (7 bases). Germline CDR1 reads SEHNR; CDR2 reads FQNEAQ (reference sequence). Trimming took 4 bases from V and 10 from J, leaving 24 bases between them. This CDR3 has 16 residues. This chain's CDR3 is CASSWGGYWLGDAQYF. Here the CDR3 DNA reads TGTGCCAGCAGCTGGGGGGGCTATTGGCTGGGTGACGCGCAGTATTTT.

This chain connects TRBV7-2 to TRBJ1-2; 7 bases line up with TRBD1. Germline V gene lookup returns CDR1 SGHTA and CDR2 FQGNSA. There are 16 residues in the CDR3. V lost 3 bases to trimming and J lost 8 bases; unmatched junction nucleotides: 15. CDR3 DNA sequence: TGTGCCAGCAGCTTCCCCACTTGGACAGGAGCGGACGGCTACACCTTC. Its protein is CASSFPTWTGADGYTF.